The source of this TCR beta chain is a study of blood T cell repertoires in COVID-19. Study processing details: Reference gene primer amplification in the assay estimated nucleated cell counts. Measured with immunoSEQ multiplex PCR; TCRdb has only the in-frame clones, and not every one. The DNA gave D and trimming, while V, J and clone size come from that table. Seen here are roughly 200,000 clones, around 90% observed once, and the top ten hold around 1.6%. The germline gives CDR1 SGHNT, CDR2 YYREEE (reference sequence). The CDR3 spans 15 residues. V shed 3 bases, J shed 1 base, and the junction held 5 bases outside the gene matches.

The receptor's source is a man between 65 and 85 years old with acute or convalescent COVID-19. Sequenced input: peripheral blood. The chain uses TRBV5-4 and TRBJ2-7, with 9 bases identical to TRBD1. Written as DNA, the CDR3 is TGTGCCAGCAGCTGGTCGGGACAGGGTTCCTACGAGCAGTACTTC. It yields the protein CASSWSGQGSYEQYF.